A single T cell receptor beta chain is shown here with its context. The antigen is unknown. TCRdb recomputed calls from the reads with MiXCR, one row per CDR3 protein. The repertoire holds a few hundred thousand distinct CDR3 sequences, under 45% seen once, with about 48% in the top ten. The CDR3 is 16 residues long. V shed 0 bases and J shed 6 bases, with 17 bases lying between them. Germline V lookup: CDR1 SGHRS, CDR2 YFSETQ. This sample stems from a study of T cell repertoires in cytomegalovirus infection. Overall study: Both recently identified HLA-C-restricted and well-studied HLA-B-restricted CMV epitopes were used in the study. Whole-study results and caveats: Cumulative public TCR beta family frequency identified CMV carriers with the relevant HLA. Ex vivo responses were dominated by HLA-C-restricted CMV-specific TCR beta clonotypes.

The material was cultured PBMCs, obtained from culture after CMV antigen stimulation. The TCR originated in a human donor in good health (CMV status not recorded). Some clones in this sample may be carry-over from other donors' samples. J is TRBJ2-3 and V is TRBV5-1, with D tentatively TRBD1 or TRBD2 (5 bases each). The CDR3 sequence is CASSLVLGPPRDTQYF. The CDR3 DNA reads TGCGCCAGCAGCTTGGTCTTGGGACCCCCTCGGGATACGCAGTATTTT.